The 13 T cell receptor beta chains listed next were all sequenced from one sample in a study of CD8 T cells in ankylosing spondylitis (dated by TCRdb to the late 2010s). Library method: 5' RACE. Sequencer: Illumina HiSeq 2500. The raw public reads went through TCRdb reprocessing: fastp at Q25, MiXCR clone calling, in-frame beta chains kept. Each CDR3 protein gets just one entry, which takes the most common genes and DNA from the rows behind it. This sample comprises around 130,000 distinct CDR3 sequences, 6% to 8.5% of them detected only once. Jointly, the top ten make up roughly an eighth of the sample. Sequencing was done on a sample of blood, either unsorted or a sorted T cell fraction (not recorded which). The receptors were gathered from a male donor with ankylosing spondylitis or in good health (not recorded which).

This clonotype was observed at least ten times. This chain links TRBV20-1 with TRBJ2-1; no clear D gene. The germline CDR1 and CDR2 sequences are DFQATT and SNEGSKA (reference sequence). The CDR3 sequence is 11 residues long. Trimming stripped 3 bases from V and 5 bases from J, with 5 bases between. CDR3 in amino acids: CSASDHNEQFF. As DNA, the CDR3 is TGCAGTGCTAGTGACCACAATGAGCAGTTCTTC.

This clonotype occurred many times. J is TRBJ1-2 and V is TRBV28, with a weak D call TRBD1 (6 bases). This CDR3 region has 15 residues. The ends were cut back, 2 bases at V and 2 bases at J, with 12 bases in the middle. Germline CDR1 and CDR2: MDHEN and SYDVKM. For the CDR3, the DNA is TGTGCCAGCAGTTTACCCGGGACAACCAACTATGGCTACACCTTC. Amino acid sequence: CASSLPGTTNYGYTF.

The V and J genes are TRBV5-1 and TRBJ1-1, with unresolved D. V lost 4 bases and J 0 bases, leaving 16 bases between the germline ends. Looked up from germline, CDR1 is SGHRS and CDR2 is YFSETQ. The CDR3 covers 16 residues. CDR3 residues: CASSPSVRVMNTEAFF. In DNA, the CDR3 is TGCGCCAGCAGCCCTTCCGTTAGGGTGATGAACACTGAAGCTTTCTTT.

This clonotype was observed many times. V usage is TRBV19 and J usage is TRBJ2-1; D unclear. The germline CDR1 and CDR2 sequences are LNHDA and SQIVND (reference sequence). The CDR3 loop spans 15 amino acids. Deletions cut 5 bases from V and 5 bases from J, with 16 bases between. CDR3 residues: CASSPPLVRNNEQFF. The CDR3 nucleotides are TGTGCCAGTAGTCCCCCCCTGGTAAGGAACAATGAGCAGTTCTTC.

This clonotype was counted ten times or more. J is TRBJ1-2 and V is TRBV7-2; D is unresolved. V lost 2 bases to trimming and J lost 6 bases, with 7 bases between them. Germline V gene lookup returns CDR1 SGHTA and CDR2 FQGNSA. The CDR3 runs to 12 residues. CDR3 amino acids: CASSLMRNGYTF. For the CDR3, the DNA is TGTGCCAGCAGCTTAATGAGGAATGGCTACACCTTC. Full variable domain (rest looked up from reference TRBV7-2 and TRBJ1-2): GAGVSQSPSNKVTEKGKDVELRCDPISGHTALYWYRQSLGQGLEFLIYFQGNSAPDKSGLPSDRFSAERTGGSVSTLTIQRTQQEDSAVYLCASSLMRNGYTFGSGTRLTVV.

In its sample, this clonotype was seen many times. The V gene is TRBV5-1, the J gene TRBJ2-5, with TRBD1 identical over 9 bases. Germline V CDR1 and CDR2: SGHRS, YFSETQ. The ends lost 7 bases at V and 4 bases at J; junction bases unmatched: 11. This CDR3 spans 15 amino acids. The CDR3 DNA sequence: TGCGCCAGCTATCTGGGACAGGGTACGGCAGAGACCCAGTACTTC. This gives the protein CASYLGQGTAETQYF.

This clonotype was observed at least ten times. J is TRBJ1-2 and V is TRBV7-8; D remains ambiguous. V was pared by 1 base and J by 8 bases, with 11 bases between. The V gene's germline CDR1 is SGHVS and CDR2 FQNEAQ. The CDR3 is 13 residues long. CDR3 residues: CASSLVVDSGYTF. CDR3 DNA: TGTGCCAGCAGCTTAGTGGTGGATTCAGGCTACACCTTC.

At least ten counts were recorded for this clonotype. V is TRBV20-1 and J is TRBJ2-7, with D hard to call. The ends were cut back, 1 base at V and 0 bases at J, with 16 bases in the middle. CDR1 is DFQATT and CDR2 is SNEGSKA in the germline V gene (reference sequence). CDR3 length: 16 residues. This CDR3 is CSARGPGYHTSYEQYF. The CDR3 DNA sequence: TGCAGTGCTAGAGGCCCGGGCTACCATACCTCCTACGAGCAGTACTTC.

This clonotype appeared many times. CDR3 in DNA: TGCGCCAGCAGCTCTTCAGGGTTTTCGAACACCGGGGAGCTGTTTTTT. The encoded protein is CASSSSGFSNTGELFF. The chain recombines TRBV5-1 with TRBJ2-2; D may be TRBD1 (5 bases). V shed 3 bases and J shed 0 bases, with 12 bases lying between them. Germline V gives CDR1 SGHRS, CDR2 YFSETQ. The CDR3 is 16 amino acids. The whole variable domain, filled in from reference TRBV5-1 and TRBJ2-2, reads KAGVTQTPRYLIKTRGQQVTLSCSPISGHRSVSWYQQTPGQGLQFLFEYFSETQRNKGNFPGRFSGRQFSNSRSEMNVSTLELGDSALYLCASSSSGFSNTGELFFGEGSRLTVL.

This clonotype has a count of ten or more. The chain combines TRBV18 with TRBJ2-2; TRBD1 agrees at 7 bases. Trimming took 6 bases from V and 0 from J; bases not matched to a gene: 4. Germline loops: CDR1 KGHSH, CDR2 LQKENI. CDR3 size: 15 residues. This chain's CDR3 is CASSQTGTNTGELFF. CDR3 nucleotides: TGTGCCAGCTCGCAGACAGGGACGAACACCGGGGAGCTGTTTTTT. Full variable domain (outside the CDR3, taken from reference TRBV18 and TRBJ2-2): NAGVMQNPRHLVRRRGQEARLRCSPMKGHSHVYWYRQLPEEGLKFMVYLQKENIIDESGMPKERFSAEFPKEGPSILRIQQVVRGDSAAYFCASSQTGTNTGELFFGEGSRLTVL.

The sample holds many counts of this clonotype. This rearrangement joins TRBV11-2 to TRBJ1-5, with 10 bases lining up with TRBD1. J was trimmed by 7 bases and V by 3 bases; bases with no gene match: 3. CDR1 is SGHAT, CDR2 FQNNGV, per germline. This CDR3 region has 14 residues. In DNA, the CDR3 is TGTGCCAGCAGCTTCGGACAGGGGGGACAGCCCCAGCATTTT. Protein: CASSFGQGGQPQHF.

This clonotype was counted many times. The chain recombines TRBV20-1 with TRBJ1-5; D possibly corresponds to TRBD1 (5 bases). CDR3 length: 14 amino acids. Germline V gene sequence: CDR1 DFQATT, CDR2 SNEGSKA (reference sequence). Trimming pared 5 bases from V and 4 bases from J, leaving 15 bases between. The CDR3 sequence: CSASQDRLNQPQHF. CDR3 nucleotides: TGCAGTGCTTCTCAAGACAGACTGAATCAGCCCCAGCATTTT.

There are many counts of this clonotype. The gene calls are TRBV18 and TRBJ2-7; weak D call: TRBD2 (5 bases). CDR3 length: 17 amino acids. Trimming took 2 bases from V and 1 from J, leaving 18 bases between them. Germline V CDR1 and CDR2: KGHSH, LQKENI. The CDR3 nucleotides read TGTGCCAGCTCACCAAATGCCTTAACAACGGGATCCTACGAGCAGTACTTC. The encoded protein is CASSPNALTTGSYEQYF.